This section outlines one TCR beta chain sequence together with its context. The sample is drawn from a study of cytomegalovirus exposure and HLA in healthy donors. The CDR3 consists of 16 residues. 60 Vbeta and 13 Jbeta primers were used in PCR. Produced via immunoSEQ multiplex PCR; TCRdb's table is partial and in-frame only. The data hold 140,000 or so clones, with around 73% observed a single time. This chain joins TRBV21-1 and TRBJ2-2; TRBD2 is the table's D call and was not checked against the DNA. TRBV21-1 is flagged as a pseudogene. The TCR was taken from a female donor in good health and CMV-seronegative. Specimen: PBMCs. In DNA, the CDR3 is TGTGCCAGCAGTTTTTGGGAGGGTGAGATCGCCGGGGAGCTGTTTTTT. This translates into CASSFWEGEIAGELFF.